The subject of this entry is one TCR beta chain. The target antigen is unknown. This specimen comes from a study of T cell responses to AZD1222 COVID-19 vaccine. Overall study results and limits: There were vaccine-associated CD4 TCRs across spike, dominant at 160-218 and 743-854.

After removal of 4 bases from V and 0 bases from J, the junction contained 11 bases not matched to a gene. The CDR3 extends over 19 amino acids. Germline-derived CDR1 and CDR2 are LGHNA and YNFKEQ. Only in-frame clones appear in the TCRdb table, and some are missing; sequencing was by immunoSEQ multiplex PCR. The sample has roughly 140,000 clones, 75% to 95% seen once. The rearrangement uses TRBV4-2 and TRBJ2-1, with 11 positions matching TRBD2. Sequenced material: peripheral blood, taken 28 days after the second AZD1222 dose. This TCR derives from an adult who received the AZD1222 COVID-19 vaccine. DNA of the CDR3: TGTGCCAGCAGCCCCTCAAAGGTACTAGCGGGAGCCTCCTACAATGAGCAGTTCTTC. It codes for CASSPSKVLAGASYNEQFF.